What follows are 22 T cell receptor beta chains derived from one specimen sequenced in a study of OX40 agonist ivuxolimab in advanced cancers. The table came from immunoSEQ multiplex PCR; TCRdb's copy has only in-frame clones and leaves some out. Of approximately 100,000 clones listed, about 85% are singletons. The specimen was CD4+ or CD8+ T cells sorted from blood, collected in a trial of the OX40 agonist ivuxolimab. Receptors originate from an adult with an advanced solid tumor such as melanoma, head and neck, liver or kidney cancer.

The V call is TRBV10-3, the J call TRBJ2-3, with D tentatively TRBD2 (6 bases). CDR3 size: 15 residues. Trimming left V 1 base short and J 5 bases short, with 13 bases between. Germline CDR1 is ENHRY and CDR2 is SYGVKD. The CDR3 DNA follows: TGTGCCATCAGTGAGTGGGGGGAGCGAAAAGATACGCAGTATTTT. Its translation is CAISEWGERKDTQYF.

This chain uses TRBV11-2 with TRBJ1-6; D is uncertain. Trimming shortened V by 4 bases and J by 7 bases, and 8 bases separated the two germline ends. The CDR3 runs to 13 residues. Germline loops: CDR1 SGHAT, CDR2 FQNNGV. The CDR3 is CASSSGRNSPLHF. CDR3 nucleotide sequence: TGTGCCAGCAGCTCGGGGAGGAATTCACCCCTCCACTTT.

This chain's CDR3 is CASSLDFYNEQFF. The CDR3 DNA follows: TGTGCCAGCAGCCTGGACTTCTACAATGAGCAGTTCTTC. V usage is TRBV4-2 and J usage is TRBJ2-1, with D possibly TRBD2 on 5 matching bases. Germline V CDR1 and CDR2: LGHNA, YNFKEQ. Trimming shortened V by 4 bases and J by 3 bases, and 7 bases separated the two germline ends. The CDR3 spans 13 residues.

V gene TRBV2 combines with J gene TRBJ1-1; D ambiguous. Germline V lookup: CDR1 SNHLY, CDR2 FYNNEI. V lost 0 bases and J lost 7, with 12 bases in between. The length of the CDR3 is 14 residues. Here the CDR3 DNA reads TGTGCCAGCAGTGAAGCGGGGAAGGGCATTGAAGCTTTCTTT. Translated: CASSEAGKGIEAFF.

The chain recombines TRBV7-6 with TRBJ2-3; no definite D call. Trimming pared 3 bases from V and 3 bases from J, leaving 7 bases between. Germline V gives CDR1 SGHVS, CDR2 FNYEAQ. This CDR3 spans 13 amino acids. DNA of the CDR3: TGTGCCAGCAGCTTGGGAAGTACAGATACGCAGTATTTT. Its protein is CASSLGSTDTQYF.

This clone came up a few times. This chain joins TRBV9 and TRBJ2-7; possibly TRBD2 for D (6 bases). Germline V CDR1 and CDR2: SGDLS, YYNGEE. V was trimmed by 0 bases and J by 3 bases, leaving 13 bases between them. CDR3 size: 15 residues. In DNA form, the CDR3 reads TGTGCCAGCAGCGTAGAGAGCGGGCCCCTCTACGAGCAGTACTTC. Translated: CASSVESGPLYEQYF.

The CDR3 bases are TGTGCCAGCAGGGGGACTAGCGGGAGCTACGAGCAGTACTTC. The encoded protein is CASRGTSGSYEQYF. The rearrangement uses TRBV28 and TRBJ2-7; 14 nucleotides match TRBD2. This CDR3 spans 14 amino acids. Losses at the gene ends were 6 bases for V and 3 bases for J; bases not matched to a gene: 1. Germline CDR1 MDHEN, CDR2 SYDVKM.

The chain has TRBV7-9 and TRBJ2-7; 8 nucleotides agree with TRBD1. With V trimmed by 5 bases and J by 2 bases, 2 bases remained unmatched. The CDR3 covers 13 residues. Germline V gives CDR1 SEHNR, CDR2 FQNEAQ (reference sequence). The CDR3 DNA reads TGTGCCAGCAGCGGGACAGGCGCCTACGAGCAGTACTTC. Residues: CASSGTGAYEQYF.

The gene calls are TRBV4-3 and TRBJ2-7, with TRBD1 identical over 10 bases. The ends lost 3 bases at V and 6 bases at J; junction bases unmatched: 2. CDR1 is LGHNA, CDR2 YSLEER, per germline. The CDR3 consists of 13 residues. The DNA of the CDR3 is TGCGCCAGCAGCCACGACAGGGGGCTCGAGCAGTACTTC. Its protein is CASSHDRGLEQYF.

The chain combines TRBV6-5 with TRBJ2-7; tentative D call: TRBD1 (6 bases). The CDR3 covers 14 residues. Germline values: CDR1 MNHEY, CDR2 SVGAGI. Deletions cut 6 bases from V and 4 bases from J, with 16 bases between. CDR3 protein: CASSEYRELYEQYF. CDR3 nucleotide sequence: TGTGCCAGCAGCGAATACAGGGAGTTGTACGAGCAGTACTTC.

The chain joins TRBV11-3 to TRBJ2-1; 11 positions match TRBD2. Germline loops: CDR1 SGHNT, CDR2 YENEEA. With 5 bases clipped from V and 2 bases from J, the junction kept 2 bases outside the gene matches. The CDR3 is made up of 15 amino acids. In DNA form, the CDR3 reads TGTGCCAGCAGCCTGGGACTAGCGGCCTACAATGAGCAGTTCTTC. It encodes CASSLGLAAYNEQFF.

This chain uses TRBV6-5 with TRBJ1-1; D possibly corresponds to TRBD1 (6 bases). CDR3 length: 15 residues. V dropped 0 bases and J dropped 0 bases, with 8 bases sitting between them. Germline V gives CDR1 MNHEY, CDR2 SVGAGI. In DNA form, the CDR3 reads TGTGCCAGCAGTTACTCGGACAGTTTGAACACTGAAGCTTTCTTT. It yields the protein CASSYSDSLNTEAFF.

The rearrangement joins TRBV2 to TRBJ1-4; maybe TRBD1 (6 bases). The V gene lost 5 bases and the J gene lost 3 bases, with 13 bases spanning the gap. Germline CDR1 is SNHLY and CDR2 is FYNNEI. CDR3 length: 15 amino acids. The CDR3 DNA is TGTGCCAGCAGTCCAGGACAGTATTCTAATGAAAAACTGTTTTTT. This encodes CASSPGQYSNEKLFF.

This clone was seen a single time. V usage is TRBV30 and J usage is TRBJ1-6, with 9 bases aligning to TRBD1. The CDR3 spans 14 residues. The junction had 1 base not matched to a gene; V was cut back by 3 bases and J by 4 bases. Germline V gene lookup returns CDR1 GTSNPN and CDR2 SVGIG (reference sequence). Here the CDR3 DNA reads TGTGCCTGGAGCGGGACAGGGTATAATTCACCCCTCCACTTT. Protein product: CAWSGTGYNSPLHF.

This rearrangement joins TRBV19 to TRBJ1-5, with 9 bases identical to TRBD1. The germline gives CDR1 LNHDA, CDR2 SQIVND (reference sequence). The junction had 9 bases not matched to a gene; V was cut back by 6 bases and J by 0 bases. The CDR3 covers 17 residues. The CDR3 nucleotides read TGTGCCAGTAGGAACACAGGGGGCCCTTATAGCAATCAGCCCCAGCATTTT. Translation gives CASRNTGGPYSNQPQHF.

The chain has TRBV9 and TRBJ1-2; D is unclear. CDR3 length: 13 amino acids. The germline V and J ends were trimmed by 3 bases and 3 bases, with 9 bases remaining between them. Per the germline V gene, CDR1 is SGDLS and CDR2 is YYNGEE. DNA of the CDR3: TGTGCCAGCAGCGCCACAGATTACTATGGCTACACCTTC. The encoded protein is CASSATDYYGYTF. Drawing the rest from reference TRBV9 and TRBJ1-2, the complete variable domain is DSGVTQTPKHLITATGQRVTLRCSPRSGDLSVYWYQQSLDQGLQFLIQYYNGEERAKGNILERFSAQQFPDLHSELNLSSLELGDSALYFCASSATDYYGYTFGSGTRLTVV.

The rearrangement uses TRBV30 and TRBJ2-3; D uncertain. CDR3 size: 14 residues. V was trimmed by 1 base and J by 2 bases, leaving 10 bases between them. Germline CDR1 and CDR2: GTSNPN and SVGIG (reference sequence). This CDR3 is CAWSERLLTDTQYF. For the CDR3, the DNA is TGTGCCTGGAGTGAGCGACTGCTCACAGATACGCAGTATTTT.

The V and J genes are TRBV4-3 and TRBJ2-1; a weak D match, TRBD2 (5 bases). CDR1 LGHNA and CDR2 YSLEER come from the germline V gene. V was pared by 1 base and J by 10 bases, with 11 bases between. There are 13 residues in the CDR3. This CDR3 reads CASSQGWLAEQFF. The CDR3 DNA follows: TGCGCCAGCAGCCAAGGGTGGTTAGCGGAGCAGTTCTTC.

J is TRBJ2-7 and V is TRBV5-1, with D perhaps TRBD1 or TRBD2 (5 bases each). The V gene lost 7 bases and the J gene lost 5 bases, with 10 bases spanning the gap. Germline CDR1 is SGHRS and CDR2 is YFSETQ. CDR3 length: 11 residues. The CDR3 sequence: CASGDLNEQYF. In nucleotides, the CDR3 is TGCGCCAGCGGGGACCTGAACGAGCAGTACTTC.

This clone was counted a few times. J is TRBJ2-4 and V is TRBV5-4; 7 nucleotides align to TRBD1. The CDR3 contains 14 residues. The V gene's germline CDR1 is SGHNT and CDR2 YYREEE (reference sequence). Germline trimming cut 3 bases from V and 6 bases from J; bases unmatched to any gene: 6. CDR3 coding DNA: TGTGCCAGCAGCTCTCGACAGGGCGCAAACATTCAGTACTTC. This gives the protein CASSSRQGANIQYF.

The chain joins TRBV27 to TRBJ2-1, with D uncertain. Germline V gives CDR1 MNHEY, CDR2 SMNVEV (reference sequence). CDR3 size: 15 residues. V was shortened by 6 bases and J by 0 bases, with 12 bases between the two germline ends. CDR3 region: CASSRAESSYNEQFF. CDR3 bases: TGTGCCAGCAGCCGGGCGGAGAGCTCCTACAATGAGCAGTTCTTC.

The CDR3 loop reads CASSGAGDEKLFF. CDR3 sequence (DNA): TGTGCCAGCTCAGGGGCAGGGGATGAAAAACTGTTTTTT. The rearrangement uses TRBV18 and TRBJ1-4, with D perhaps matching TRBD1 (6 bases). V dropped 5 bases and J dropped 6 bases, with 10 bases sitting between them. Germline lookup yields CDR1 KGHSH and CDR2 LQKENI. The CDR3 covers 13 residues.